This is a list of T cell receptor beta chains from one sample in a study of blood T cell repertoires in COVID-19. Clones were sequenced by immunoSEQ multiplex PCR, and TCRdb holds only the in-frame ones, with some missing. The table shows about 61,000 clones, with roughly 90% occurring only once. Sequencing used peripheral blood. The receptors were gathered from a human donor in a cohort sampled during active COVID-19. The CDR3 runs from the conserved cysteine through the conserved F or W. The D gene is left open where the match is weak. Clone size, where shown, is once, few, many, or a class for clones that have expanded.

D gene	clone size	V gene	J gene	CDR3 DNA	CDR3 protein
TRBD2	-	TRBV6-5	TRBJ2-1	TGTGCCAGCAGGATAGTAAGCGGGGCTTACAATGAGCAGTTCTTC	CASRIVSGAYNEQFF
TRBD1	few	TRBV20-1	TRBJ1-2	TGCAGTGCTCGTGAGCCGGGACAGGGGCCGGGAGGCTACACCTTC	CSAREPGQGPGGYTF
-	-	TRBV24-1	TRBJ2-1	TGTGCCACCAGTGATTTGCGTATGGGAGGTCTTGAGCAGTTCTTC	CATSDLRMGGLEQFF
-	-	TRBV12-5	TRBJ2-2	TGTGCTAGTGGACCACACGGACACGCCGGGGAGCTGTTTTTT	CASGPHGHAGELFF
-	-	TRBV6-2/TRBV6-3	TRBJ1-2	TGTGCCAGCAGTTACTCGGGCAGCAGGGGCGCCGGGAACTATGGCTACACCTTC	CASSYSGSRGAGNYGYTF
TRBD1	-	TRBV7-9	TRBJ2-2	TGTGCCAGCAGCTTCAGGGGGCGCTTCACCGGGGAGCTGTTTTTT	CASSFRGRFTGELFF
-	-	TRBV7-9	TRBJ1-5	TGTGCCAGCAGCCCCGACGGACAAAATCAGCCCCAGCATTTT	CASSPDGQNQPQHF
-	-	TRBV5-1	TRBJ2-6	TGCGCCAGCAGCTTACCCGGCTCTGGGGCCAACGTCCTGACTTTC	CASSLPGSGANVLTF
-	-	TRBV13	TRBJ2-7	TGTGCCAGCAGCTACCGACGGGGTCCCCGCGAGCAGTACTTC	CASSYRRGPREQYF
-	-	TRBV7-2	TRBJ1-3	TGTGCCAGCAGCCTAGTGGGGGCCTCTGGAAACACCATATATTTT	CASSLVGASGNTIYF
TRBD1	-	TRBV5-1	TRBJ1-6	TGCGCCAGCAGCTGGGGACAGGGTCTGTCACCCCTCCACTTT	CASSWGQGLSPLHF
TRBD1	-	TRBV27	TRBJ1-2	TGTGCCAGCAGTCCCCTCTCCCGTTCCGGGACAGCAAACTATGGCTACACCTTC	CASSPLSRSGTANYGYTF
TRBD1	once	TRBV7-8	TRBJ1-4	TGTGCCAGCAGCTCCTTGTCGGGACAGGATGAAAAACTGTTTTTT	CASSSLSGQDEKLFF
-	once	TRBV7-9	TRBJ2-6	TGTGCCAGCAGCTTAGTTGTAGCCGGGGCCAACGTCCTGACTTTC	CASSLVVAGANVLTF
-	few	TRBV3-1/TRBV3-2	TRBJ1-6	TGTGCCAGCAGCCAAGCGGGACACCTCTATAATTCACCCCTCCACTTT	CASSQAGHLYNSPLHF
-	-	TRBV6-5	TRBJ2-1	TGTGCCAGCGGGAGCGGAGCCTCCTACAATGAGCAGTTCTTC	CASGSGASYNEQFF
-	-	TRBV7-2	TRBJ1-5	TGTGCCAGCAGCTTACAGTTCAATCAGCCCCAGCATTTT	CASSLQFNQPQHF
-	-	TRBV20-1	TRBJ2-1	TGCAGTGCGCCGAGGAATGAGCAGTTCTTC	CSAPRNEQFF
-	-	TRBV24-1	TRBJ2-1	TGTGCCACCAGTGATTTAACAGGGCTCAATGAGCAGTTCTTC	CATSDLTGLNEQFF
TRBD1	-	TRBV9	TRBJ2-7	TGTGCCAGCAGCGTAGGGACAGGGTCAGGGTACGAGCAGTACTTC	CASSVGTGSGYEQYF
-	-	TRBV19	TRBJ1-4	TGTGCCAGTAGTCCTCAGGGAAAAACTAATGAAAAACTGTTTTTT	CASSPQGKTNEKLFF
-	-	TRBV19	TRBJ1-2	TGTGCCAGTAGTATGGTCAGGGGAGAAGGGACCTTC	CASSMVRGEGTF
-	-	TRBV5-1	TRBJ2-1	TGCGCCAGCAGCCGAGGAGGATTTCCGGCTATCGATGAGCAGTTCTTC	CASSRGGFPAIDEQFF
-	-	TRBV5-1	TRBJ2-5	TGCGCCAGTAGCCGGGGCCAAGAGACCCAGTACTTC	CASSRGQETQYF
-	-	TRBV9	TRBJ1-1	TGTGCCAGCAGCGTAGGCCAGGGTAACACTGAAGCTTTCTTT	CASSVGQGNTEAFF
-	-	TRBV5-4	TRBJ1-2	TGTGCCAGCAGCCCCCGCGGCTCGGGTTGGAATGGCTACACCTTC	CASSPRGSGWNGYTF
-	-	TRBV4-2	TRBJ1-1	TGTGCCAGCAGCGCCCAGGGAGGCACTGAAGCTTTCTTT	CASSAQGGTEAFF
TRBD1	-	TRBV6-6	TRBJ1-1	TGTGCCAGCAGACCCCCGACAGGGGTTGAGGCGGAAGCTTTCTTT	CASRPPTGVEAEAFF
-	once	TRBV6-1	TRBJ1-2	TGTGCCAGCAGTGAAGCGCTTCTGGACTTGGCACCAAACTATGGCTACACCTTC	CASSEALLDLAPNYGYTF
TRBD1	once	TRBV7-2	TRBJ1-1	TGTGCCAGCAGCCACCAAACAGGGGAAGAAGCTTTCTTT	CASSHQTGEEAFF
TRBD1	-	TRBV25-1	TRBJ2-3	TGTGCCAGCAGTGGCGGACAGGGGAGCACAGATACGCAGTATTTT	CASSGGQGSTDTQYF
TRBD2	-	TRBV27	TRBJ2-1	TGTGCCAGCAGCTACTTTAGCGGGGGCTCCTACAATGAGCAGTTCTTC	CASSYFSGGSYNEQFF
-	-	TRBV28	TRBJ2-1	TGTGCCAGCAGGCGTAATGACAGACCTAGGGAGTTCTTC	CASRRNDRPREFF
-	-	TRBV7-3	TRBJ1-6	TGTGCCAGCAGCTTCCTGACTGGTTCACCCCTCCACTTT	CASSFLTGSPLHF
-	-	TRBV21-1	TRBJ2-1	TGTGCCAGCAGCAAAGCGGAGCGGGAGGGCCCGAATGAGCAGTTCTTC	CASSKAEREGPNEQFF
-	-	TRBV27	TRBJ1-1	TGTGCCAGCAGTTTATCCAGCCCGGGGGTGAACACTGAAGCTTTCTTT	CASSLSSPGVNTEAFF